This TCR beta chain was obtained from a study of early T cells in non-severe SARS-CoV-2 infection. Ten or more counts support this clonotype. The target antigen is unknown. The study's findings and limits: VDJdb matching, biased toward anti-spike CD8 responses, missed private and CD4 specificities.

Each CDR3 protein gets one entry after TCRdb re-called the 5' RACE reads with MiXCR. Counted here are tens of thousands of distinct CDR3 sequences, around 13% occurring once; the ten biggest clones make up roughly 1.3%. With 0 bases clipped from V and 5 bases from J, the junction kept 9 bases outside the gene matches. Germline values: CDR1 SGDLS, CDR2 YYNGEE. The CDR3 loop spans 17 amino acids. The source is an adult who was a healthcare worker with PCR-confirmed SARS-CoV-2 infection or an uninfected control (not recorded which). The sequenced sample was whole blood. The chain has TRBV9 and TRBJ2-1; 9 nucleotides align to TRBD1. For the CDR3, the DNA is TGTGCCAGCAGCGTAGTAGTTACAGGGGGCCCCCACAATGAGCAGTTCTTC. Translating gives CASSVVVTGGPHNEQFF.